This T cell receptor (beta chain) was retrieved from a study of shared clonotypes between healthy human individuals. Researchers ran the assay at a deep level. Method: immunoSEQ multiplex PCR; TCRdb's copy keeps in-frame clones and lacks some. Here the sample spans roughly 2,000,000 clones, approximately 95% being singletons. This clone showed up just a few times. No antigen is known for it. This sample also contains other DNA sequences that code for the same CDR3. Naive CD8 cells comprised CD45RO-negative, CCR7-positively selected cells, excluding terminally differentiated effector memory CD45RA+ cells. All the donors were Caucasian adults who lived in Nashville, Tennessee. Germline loops: CDR1 ENHRY, CDR2 SYGVKD. The CDR3 is 15 residues long. V dropped 0 bases and J dropped 5; count of bases not matched to a gene: 4. Findings and caveats of the study: Investigators expected sequencing depth to affect clonotype sharing among donors.

The rearrangement links TRBV10-3 to TRBJ1-2; 9 positions match TRBD1. This TCR was sampled from a man between 18 and 35 years old in good health. Sequencing was done on a sample of naive CD8+ T cells sorted from blood. Here the CDR3 DNA reads TGTGCCATCAGTGAGTCTACAGGGGGCTGGTATGGCTACACCTTC. Its protein is CAISESTGGWYGYTF.